The present T cell receptor beta chain was sequenced within a study of blood T cell repertoires in COVID-19. As for the study in general: There were acute and convalescent COVID-19 samples, and they came from the United States, Italy and Spain. Sample material is recorded as cDNA or gDNA derived from T cells, B-cell-depleted T cells, or PBMCs.

This clone was detected only once. In the study's own analysis: Cell counts per sample came from amplifying reference gene primers. Method: immunoSEQ multiplex PCR; TCRdb's copy keeps in-frame clones and lacks some. From that table come the V and J calls and clone size; the DNA was used to work out D and trimming. The sample has around 190,000 clones, approximately 90% seen once. The Seattle patients, enrolled during active infection, were followed longitudinally. The CDR3 contains 15 residues. Germline assignment: CDR1 SGHTA and CDR2 FQGNSA. V lost 1 base and J lost 2; bases outside the gene matches: 3.

The chain employs TRBV7-2 and TRBJ2-3, with 7 bases identical to TRBD1. Sequenced input: peripheral blood. This TCR was recovered from a man between 45 and 60 years old with COVID-19, enrolled during active disease. The CDR3: CASSLGGQFTDTQYF. CDR3 DNA: TGTGCCAGCAGCTTAGGGGGACAGTTCACAGATACGCAGTATTTT. The full variable domain, in which reference TRBV7-2 and TRBJ2-3 provide the parts outside the CDR3, is GAGVSQSPSNKVTEKGKDVELRCDPISGHTALYWYRQSLGQGLEFLIYFQGNSAPDKSGLPSDRFSAERTGGSVSTLTIQRTQQEDSAVYLCASSLGGQFTDTQYFGPGTRLTVL.